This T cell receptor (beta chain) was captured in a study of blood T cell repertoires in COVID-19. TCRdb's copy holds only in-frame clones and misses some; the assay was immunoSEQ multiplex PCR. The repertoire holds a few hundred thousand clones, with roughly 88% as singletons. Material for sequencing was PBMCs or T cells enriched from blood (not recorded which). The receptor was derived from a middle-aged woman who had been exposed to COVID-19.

CDR3 protein: CASSLALVNEQYF. For the CDR3, the DNA is TGCGCCAGCAGCTTGGCCCTAGTAAACGAGCAGTACTTC. The J gene is TRBJ2-7, the V gene TRBV5-1; D unclear. There are 13 residues in the CDR3. Between the trimmed V and J ends, which lost 0 bases and 5 bases, there was a span of 9 bases. CDR1 SGHRS and CDR2 YFSETQ come from the germline V gene.